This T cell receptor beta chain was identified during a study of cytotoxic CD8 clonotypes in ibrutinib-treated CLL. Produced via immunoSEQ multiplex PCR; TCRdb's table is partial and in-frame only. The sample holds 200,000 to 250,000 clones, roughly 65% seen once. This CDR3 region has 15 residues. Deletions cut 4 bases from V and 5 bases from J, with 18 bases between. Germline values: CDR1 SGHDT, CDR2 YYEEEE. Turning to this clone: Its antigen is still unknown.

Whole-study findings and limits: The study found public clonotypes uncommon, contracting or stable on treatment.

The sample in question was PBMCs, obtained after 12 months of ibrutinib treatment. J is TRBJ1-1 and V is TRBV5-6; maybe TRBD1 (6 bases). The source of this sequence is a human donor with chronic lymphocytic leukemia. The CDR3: CASSPEGGLETEAFF. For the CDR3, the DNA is TGTGCCAGCAGCCCGGAGGGGGGCTTGGAGACTGAAGCTTTCTTT.